This TCR beta chain appears in the sequencing data of a study of neurological immune-mediated disorders. Background on the study: There were roughly 34 multiple sclerosis patients; around 30 were relapsing-remitting and 3 were secondary progressive.

With respect to this clonotype: Antigen: not known.

CDR3 size: 13 residues. Per the germline V gene, CDR1 is SGHRS and CDR2 is YFSETQ. V lost 4 bases and J 8 bases, leaving 12 bases between the germline ends. Study findings and constraints: HTLV-1-associated myelopathy led in TCR clonal expansion, while multiple sclerosis ranked lowest, below healthy controls. Expanded clones shared no identical CDR3 amino acid sequences across subjects, which suggested private TCR-beta repertoires in all groups.

5'RACE with 10-nucleotide random UMIs generated the cDNA. TCRdb passed the 5' RACE reads through MiXCR, listing each CDR3 protein once. In the table there are about 33,000 distinct CDR3 sequences, about 1.6% of which are singletons. The sample was PBMCs. This TCR derives from a woman aged 30 to 39 with multiple sclerosis. The rearrangement links TRBV5-1 to TRBJ1-4; D is unresolved. CDR3 sequence reads: CASSREDREKLFF. CDR3 bases: TGCGCCAGCAGCCGGGAAGACCGAGAAAAACTGTTTTTT.